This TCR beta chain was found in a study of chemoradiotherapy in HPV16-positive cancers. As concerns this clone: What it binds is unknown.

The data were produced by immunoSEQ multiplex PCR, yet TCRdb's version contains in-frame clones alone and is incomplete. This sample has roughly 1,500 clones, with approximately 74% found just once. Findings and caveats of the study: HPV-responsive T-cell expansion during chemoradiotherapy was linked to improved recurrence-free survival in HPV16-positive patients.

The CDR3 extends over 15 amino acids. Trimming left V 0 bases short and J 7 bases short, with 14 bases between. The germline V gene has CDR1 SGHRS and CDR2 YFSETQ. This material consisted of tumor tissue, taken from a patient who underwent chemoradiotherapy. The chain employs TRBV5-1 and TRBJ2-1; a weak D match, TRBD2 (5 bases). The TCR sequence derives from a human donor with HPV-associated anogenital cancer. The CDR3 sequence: CASSLVSGWLNEQFF. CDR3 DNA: TGCGCCAGCAGCTTGGTGAGCGGATGGCTTAATGAGCAGTTCTTC.